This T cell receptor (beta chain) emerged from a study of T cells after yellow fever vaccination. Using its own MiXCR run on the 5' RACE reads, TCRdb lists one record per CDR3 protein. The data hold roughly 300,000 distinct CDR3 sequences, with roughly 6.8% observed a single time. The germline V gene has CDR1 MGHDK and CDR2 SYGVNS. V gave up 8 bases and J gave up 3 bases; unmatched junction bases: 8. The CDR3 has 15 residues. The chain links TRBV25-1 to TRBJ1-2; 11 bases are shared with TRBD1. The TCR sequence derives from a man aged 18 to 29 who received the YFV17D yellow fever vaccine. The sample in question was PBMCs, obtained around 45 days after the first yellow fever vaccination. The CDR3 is CASALPGQGDYGYTF. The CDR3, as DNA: TGTGCCAGCGCCCTCCCGGGACAGGGGGACTATGGCTACACCTTC.